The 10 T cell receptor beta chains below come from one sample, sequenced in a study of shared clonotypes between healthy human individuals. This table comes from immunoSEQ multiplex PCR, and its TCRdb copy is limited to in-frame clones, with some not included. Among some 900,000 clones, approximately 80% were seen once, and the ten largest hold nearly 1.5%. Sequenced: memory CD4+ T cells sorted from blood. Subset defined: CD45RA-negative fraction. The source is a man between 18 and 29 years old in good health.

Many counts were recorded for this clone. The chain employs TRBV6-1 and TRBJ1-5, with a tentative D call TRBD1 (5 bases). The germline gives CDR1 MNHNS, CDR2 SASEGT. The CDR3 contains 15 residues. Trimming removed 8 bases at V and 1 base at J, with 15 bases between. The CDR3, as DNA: TGTGCCAGCTCCGGGGCGGGTCTCAGCAATCAGCCCCAGCATTTT. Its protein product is CASSGAGLSNQPQHF.

The CDR3 here is CASSYQGWEGGYTF. DNA of the CDR3: TGTGCCAGCAGCTACCAAGGATGGGAGGGTGGCTACACCTTC. The chain recombines TRBV6-1 with TRBJ1-2; unclear D gene. V gave up 6 bases and J gave up 7 bases, with 18 bases separating them. This CDR3 is 14 amino acids long. The V gene's germline CDR1 is MNHNS and CDR2 SASEGT.

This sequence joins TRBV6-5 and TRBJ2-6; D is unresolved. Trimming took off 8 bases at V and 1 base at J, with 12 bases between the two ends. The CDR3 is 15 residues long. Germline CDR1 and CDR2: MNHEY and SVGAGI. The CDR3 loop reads CASQPSRSGANVLTF. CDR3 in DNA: TGTGCCAGCCAGCCGAGTCGTTCTGGGGCCAACGTCCTGACTTTC.

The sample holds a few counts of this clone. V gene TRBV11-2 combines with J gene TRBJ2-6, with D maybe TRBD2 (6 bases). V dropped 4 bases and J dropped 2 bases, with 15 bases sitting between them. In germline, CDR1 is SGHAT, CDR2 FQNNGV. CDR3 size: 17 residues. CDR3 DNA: TGTGCCAGCAGCTCGCGGGACGGTTTCACTGGGGCCAACGTCCTGACTTTC. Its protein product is CASSSRDGFTGANVLTF.

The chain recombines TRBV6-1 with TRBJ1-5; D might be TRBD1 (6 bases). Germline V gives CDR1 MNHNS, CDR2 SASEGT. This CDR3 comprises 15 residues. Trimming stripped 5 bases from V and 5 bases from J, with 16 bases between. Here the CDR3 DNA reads TGTGCCAGCAGTAGAAAGGGGGGTTCTGATCAGCCCCAGCATTTT. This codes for CASSRKGGSDQPQHF.

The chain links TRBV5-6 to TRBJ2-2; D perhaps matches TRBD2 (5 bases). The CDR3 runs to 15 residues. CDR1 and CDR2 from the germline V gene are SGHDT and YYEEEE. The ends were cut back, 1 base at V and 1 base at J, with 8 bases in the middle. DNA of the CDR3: TGTGCCAGCAGCTTGCTGCGGGTGAACACCGGGGAGCTGTTTTTT. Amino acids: CASSLLRVNTGELFF.

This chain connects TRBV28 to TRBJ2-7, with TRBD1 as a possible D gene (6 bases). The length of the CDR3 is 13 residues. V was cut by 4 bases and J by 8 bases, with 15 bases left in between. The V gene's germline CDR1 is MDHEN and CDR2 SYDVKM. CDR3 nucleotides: TGTGCCAGCAGTTCGGATCCCCAGGGGAAGCAGTACTTC. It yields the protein CASSSDPQGKQYF.

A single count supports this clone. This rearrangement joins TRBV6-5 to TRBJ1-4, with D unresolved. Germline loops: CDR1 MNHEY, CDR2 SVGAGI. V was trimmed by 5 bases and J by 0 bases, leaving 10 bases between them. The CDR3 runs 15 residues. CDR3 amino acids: CASSTRAATNEKLFF. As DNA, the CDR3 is TGTGCCAGCAGTACCCGGGCAGCAACTAATGAAAAACTGTTTTTT.

For the CDR3, the DNA is TGTGCCAGCAGCGAGGGTCCGGTAGGAAACACCATATATTTT. This translates into CASSEGPVGNTIYF. The rearrangement links TRBV9 to TRBJ1-3; D gene uncertain. Germline CDR1 is SGDLS and CDR2 is YYNGEE. The CDR3 is made up of 14 amino acids. The V end lost 3 bases, the J end lost 4 bases, and 11 bases lay between the germline ends.

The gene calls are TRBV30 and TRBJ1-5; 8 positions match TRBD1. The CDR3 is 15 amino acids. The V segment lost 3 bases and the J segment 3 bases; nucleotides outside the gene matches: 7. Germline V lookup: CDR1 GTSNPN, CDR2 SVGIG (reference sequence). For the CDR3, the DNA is TGTGCCTGGAGGGACCAGGGGGCTGACAATCAGCCCCAGCATTTT. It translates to CAWRDQGADNQPQHF.